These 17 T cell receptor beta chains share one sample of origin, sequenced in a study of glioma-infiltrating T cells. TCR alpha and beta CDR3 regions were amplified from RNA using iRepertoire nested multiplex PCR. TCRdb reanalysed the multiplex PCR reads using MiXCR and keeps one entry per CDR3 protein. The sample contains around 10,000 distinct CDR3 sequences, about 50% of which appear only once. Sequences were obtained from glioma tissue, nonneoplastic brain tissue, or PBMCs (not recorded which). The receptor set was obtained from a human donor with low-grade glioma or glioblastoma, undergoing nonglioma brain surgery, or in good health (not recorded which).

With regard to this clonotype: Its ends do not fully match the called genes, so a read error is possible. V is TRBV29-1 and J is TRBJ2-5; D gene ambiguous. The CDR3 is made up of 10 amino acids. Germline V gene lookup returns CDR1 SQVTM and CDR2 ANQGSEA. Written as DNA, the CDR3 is TGCAGCGTTGGGGTCAGCGAGCAGTTCTTT. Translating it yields CSVGVSEQFF.

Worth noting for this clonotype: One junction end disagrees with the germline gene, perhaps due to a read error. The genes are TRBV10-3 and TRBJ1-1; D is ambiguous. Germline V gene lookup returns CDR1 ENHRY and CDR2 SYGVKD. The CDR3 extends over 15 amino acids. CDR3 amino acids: CAISESQYLNTEAFF. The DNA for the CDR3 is TGTGCCATCAGTGAGTCCCAGTACCTGAACACTGAGGCTTTCTTT.

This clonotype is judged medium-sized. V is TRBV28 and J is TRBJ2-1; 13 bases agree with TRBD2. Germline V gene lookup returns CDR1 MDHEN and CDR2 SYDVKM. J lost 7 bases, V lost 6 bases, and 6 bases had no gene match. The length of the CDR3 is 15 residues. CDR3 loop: CASRTGLAGSNEQFF. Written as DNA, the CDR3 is TGTGCCAGCAGGACGGGACTAGCGGGATCTAATGAGCAGTTCTTC.

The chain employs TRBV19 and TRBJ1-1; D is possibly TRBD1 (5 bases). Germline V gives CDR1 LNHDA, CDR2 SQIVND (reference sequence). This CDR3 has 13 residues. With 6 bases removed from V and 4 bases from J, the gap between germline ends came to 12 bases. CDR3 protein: CASSKGVSTEAFF. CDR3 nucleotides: TGTGCCAGTAGCAAAGGGGTGAGCACTGAAGCTTTCTTT. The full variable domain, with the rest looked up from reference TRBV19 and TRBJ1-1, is DGGITQSPKYLFRKEGQNVTLSCEQNLNHDAMYWYRQDPGQGLRLIYYSQIVNDFQKGDIAEGYSVSREKKESFPLTVTSAQKNPTAFYLCASSKGVSTEAFFGQGTRLTVV.

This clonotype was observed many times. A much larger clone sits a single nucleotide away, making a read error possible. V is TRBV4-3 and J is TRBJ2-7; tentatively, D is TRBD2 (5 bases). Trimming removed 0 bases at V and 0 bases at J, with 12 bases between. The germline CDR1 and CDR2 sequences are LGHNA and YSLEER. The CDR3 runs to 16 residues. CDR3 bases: TGCGCCAGCAGCCAAGATCGAGGGTTCAGCTCCTACGAGCAGTACTTC. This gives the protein CASSQDRGFSSYEQYF.

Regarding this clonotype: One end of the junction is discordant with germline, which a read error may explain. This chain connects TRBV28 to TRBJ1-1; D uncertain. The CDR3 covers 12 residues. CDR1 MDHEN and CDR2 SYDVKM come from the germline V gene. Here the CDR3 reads CASWTLNAEAFF. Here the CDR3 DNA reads TGTGCCAGTTGGACCCTGAACGCTGAAGCTTTCTTT.

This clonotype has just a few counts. CDR3 nucleotide sequence: TGCAGTGCTAGAGAAGTTAATGGCAGGAGGTTGACAGATACGCAGTATTTT. The encoded protein is CSAREVNGRRLTDTQYF. V is TRBV20-1 and J is TRBJ2-3; weak D call: TRBD2 (5 bases). The CDR3 covers 17 residues. CDR1 and CDR2 from the germline V gene are DFQATT and SNEGSKA (reference sequence). Trimming shortened V by 0 bases and J by 3 bases, and 19 bases separated the two germline ends.

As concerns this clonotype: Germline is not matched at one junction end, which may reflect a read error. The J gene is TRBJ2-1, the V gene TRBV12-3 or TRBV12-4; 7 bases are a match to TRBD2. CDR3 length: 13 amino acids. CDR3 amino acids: CASSEGLDDEKFF. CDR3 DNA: TGTGCCAGCAGTGAAGGACTAGACGATGAGAAGTTCTTC.

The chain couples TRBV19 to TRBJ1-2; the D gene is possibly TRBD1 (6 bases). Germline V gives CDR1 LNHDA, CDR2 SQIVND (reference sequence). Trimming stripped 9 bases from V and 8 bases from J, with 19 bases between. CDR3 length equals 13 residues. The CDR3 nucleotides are TGTGCCAGCAGTTTGGAACAGGGAGAGGGCTACACCTTC. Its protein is CASSLEQGEGYTF.

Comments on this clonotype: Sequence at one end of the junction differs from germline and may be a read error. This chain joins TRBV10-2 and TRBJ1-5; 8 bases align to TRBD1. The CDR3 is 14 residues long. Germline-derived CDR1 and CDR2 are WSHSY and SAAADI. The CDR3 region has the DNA TGCTCCAGCAGAGGACAGGGTGGCAATCAGCCCCAGCATTTT. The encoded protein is CSSRGQGGNQPQHF.

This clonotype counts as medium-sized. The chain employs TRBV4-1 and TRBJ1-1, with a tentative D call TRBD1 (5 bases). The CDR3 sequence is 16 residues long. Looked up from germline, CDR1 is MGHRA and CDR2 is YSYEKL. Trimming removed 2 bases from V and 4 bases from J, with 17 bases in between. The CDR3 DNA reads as TGCGCCAGCAGCCAACTGGGGAGGGGAAAGGGCACTGAAGCTTTCTTT. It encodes CASSQLGRGKGTEAFF.

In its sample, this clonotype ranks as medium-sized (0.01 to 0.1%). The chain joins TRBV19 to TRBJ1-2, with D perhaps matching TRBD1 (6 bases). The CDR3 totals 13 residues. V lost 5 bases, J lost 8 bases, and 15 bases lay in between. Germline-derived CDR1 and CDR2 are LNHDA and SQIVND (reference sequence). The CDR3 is CASSFEQGEGYTF. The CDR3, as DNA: TGTGCCAGTAGTTTCGAACAGGGAGAGGGCTACACCTTC.

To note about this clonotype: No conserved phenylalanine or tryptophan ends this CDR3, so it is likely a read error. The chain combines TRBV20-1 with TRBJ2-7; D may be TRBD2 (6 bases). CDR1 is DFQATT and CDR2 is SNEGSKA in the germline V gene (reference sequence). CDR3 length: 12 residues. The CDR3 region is CSVGSGPYGQYL. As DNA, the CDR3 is TGCAGTGTCGGGAGCGGTCCCTACGGGCAGTACTTA.

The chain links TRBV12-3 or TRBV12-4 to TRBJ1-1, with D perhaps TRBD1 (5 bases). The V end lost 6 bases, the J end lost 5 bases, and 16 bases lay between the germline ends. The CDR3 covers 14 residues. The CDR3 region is CASSLGDAQTEAFF. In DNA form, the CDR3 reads TGTGCCAGCAGCTTGGGGGATGCACAAACTGAAGCTTTCTTT.

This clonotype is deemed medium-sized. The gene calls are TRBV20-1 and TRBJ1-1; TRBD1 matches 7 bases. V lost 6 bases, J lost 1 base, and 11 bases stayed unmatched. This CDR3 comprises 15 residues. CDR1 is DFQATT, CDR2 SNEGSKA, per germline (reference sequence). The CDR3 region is CSATRPGQSNTEAFF. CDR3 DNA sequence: TGCAGTGCCACCCGGCCGGGACAGTCGAACACTGAAGCTTTCTTT.

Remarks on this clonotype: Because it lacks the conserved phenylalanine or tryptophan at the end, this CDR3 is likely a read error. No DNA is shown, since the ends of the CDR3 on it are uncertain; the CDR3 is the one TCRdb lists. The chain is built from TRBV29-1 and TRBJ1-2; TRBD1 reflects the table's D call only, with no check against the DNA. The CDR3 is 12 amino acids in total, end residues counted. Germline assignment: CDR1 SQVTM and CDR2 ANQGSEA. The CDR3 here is CSVMPRQGRGYT.

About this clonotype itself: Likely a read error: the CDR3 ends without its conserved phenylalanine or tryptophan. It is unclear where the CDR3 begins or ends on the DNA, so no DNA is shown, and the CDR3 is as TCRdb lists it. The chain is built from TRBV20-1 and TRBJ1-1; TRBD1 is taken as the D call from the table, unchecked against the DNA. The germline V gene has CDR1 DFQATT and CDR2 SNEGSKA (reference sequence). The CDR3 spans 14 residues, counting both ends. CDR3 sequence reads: CSASPTGKYTEDFY.